The 17 T cell receptor beta chains below were found in one sample sequenced in a study of blood T cell repertoires in COVID-19. Some clones are missing from TCRdb's copy, which holds only in-frame ones; the method was immunoSEQ multiplex PCR. The data show 95,000 to 150,000 clones, with around four fifths seen just once and 5.5% to 6% held by the top ten. The sample comprised peripheral blood. All receptors come from an elderly man with active or convalescent COVID-19.

CDR3 amino acids: CASSPPGQGSEQYF. The DNA for the CDR3 is TGTGCCAGCTCACCCCCGGGACAGGGAAGCGAGCAGTACTTC. J is TRBJ2-7 and V is TRBV18; 9 positions agree with TRBD1. The V and J ends lost 3 bases and 6 bases, in that order; junction bases with no gene match: 6. The germline V gene has CDR1 KGHSH and CDR2 LQKENI. The CDR3 sequence is 14 residues long.

The rearrangement links TRBV2 to TRBJ1-5; D is ambiguous. V was trimmed by 6 bases and J by 1 base, leaving 10 bases between them. Germline V gene sequence: CDR1 SNHLY, CDR2 FYNNEI. CDR3 length: 14 residues. The CDR3, as DNA: TGTGCCAGCAGGGGAGACGGAAGCAATCAGCCCCAGCATTTT. This encodes CASRGDGSNQPQHF.

The chain couples TRBV7-3 to TRBJ2-1, with TRBD2 matching over 7 bases. J was trimmed by 6 bases and V by 5 bases; bases with no gene match: 1. The CDR3 has 12 residues. Germline-derived CDR1 and CDR2 are SGHTA and FQGTGA. The CDR3 nucleotides read TGTGCCAGCAGCCCGGGGGGCAATGAGCAGTTCTTC. This gives the protein CASSPGGNEQFF.

The chain combines TRBV6-5 with TRBJ2-7, with a possible D match to TRBD2 (6 bases). CDR1 MNHEY and CDR2 SVGAGI come from the germline V gene. This CDR3 spans 14 amino acids. Trimming stripped 8 bases from V and 4 bases from J, with 18 bases between. The CDR3: CASSRLGIEYEQYF. In nucleotides, the CDR3 is TGTGCCAGCTCCCGACTAGGGATCGAGTACGAGCAGTACTTC.

This sequence joins TRBV19 and TRBJ2-7; perhaps TRBD1 as D (5 bases). The V gene's germline CDR1 is LNHDA and CDR2 SQIVND (reference sequence). Trimming stripped 3 bases from V and 2 bases from J, with 11 bases between. There are 14 residues in the CDR3. The DNA of the CDR3 is TGTGCCAGTAGTATGCGACAGAACCCCTACGAGCAGTACTTC. As protein: CASSMRQNPYEQYF.

This rearrangement joins TRBV7-2 to TRBJ2-7; D possibly corresponds to TRBD2 (5 bases). V gave up 6 bases and J gave up 5 bases, with 8 bases separating them. The CDR3 has 11 residues. Germline V gene lookup returns CDR1 SGHTA and CDR2 FQGNSA. CDR3 nucleotides: TGTGCCAGCAGTCAGCGGAACGAGCAGTACTTC. Its translation: CASSQRNEQYF.

This clone appeared a single time. The J gene is TRBJ1-2, the V gene TRBV3-1 (or the pseudogene TRBV3-2), with 10 bases identical to TRBD1. Germline CDR1 LGHDT, CDR2 YNNKEL (reference sequence). V trimming: 3 bases; J trimming: 7 bases; junction bases outside the gene matches: 8. The CDR3 loop spans 15 amino acids. CDR3 sequence reads: CASSQTGTGARGYTF. The CDR3 DNA follows: TGTGCCAGCAGCCAGACCGGGACAGGGGCTCGTGGCTACACCTTC.

The chain has TRBV6-6 and TRBJ1-2; 7 nucleotides line up with TRBD1. The CDR3 has 14 amino acids. V lost 2 bases, J lost 8 bases, and 8 bases stayed unmatched. CDR1 is MNHNY and CDR2 is SVGAGI in the germline V gene (reference sequence). Here the CDR3 DNA reads TGTGCCAGCAGTTACCCCGAAGACAGGGAGGGCTACACCTTC. Its protein product is CASSYPEDREGYTF.

The chain links TRBV20-1 to TRBJ1-1, with D hard to call. The CDR3 is 11 residues long. CDR1 is DFQATT and CDR2 is SNEGSKA in the germline V gene (reference sequence). The V end lost 2 bases, the J end lost 10 bases, and 11 bases lay between the germline ends. The CDR3 sequence is CSARMSERAFF. In DNA form, the CDR3 reads TGCAGTGCTAGAATGTCGGAGCGAGCTTTCTTT.

V is TRBV7-2 and J is TRBJ2-7, with 7 bases fitting TRBD1. Germline V gene sequence: CDR1 SGHTA, CDR2 FQGNSA. V trimming: 2 bases; J trimming: 3 bases; junction bases outside the gene matches: 4. The CDR3 is made up of 14 amino acids. CDR3 in amino acids: CASSLTRDSYEQYF. The CDR3 DNA follows: TGTGCCAGCAGCTTAACCCGGGACAGCTACGAGCAGTACTTC. The full variable domain, its missing parts supplied by reference TRBV7-2 and TRBJ2-7, is GAGVSQSPSNKVTEKGKDVELRCDPISGHTALYWYRQSLGQGLEFLIYFQGNSAPDKSGLPSDRFSAERTGGSVSTLTIQRTQQEDSAVYLCASSLTRDSYEQYFGPGTRLTVT.

The chain joins TRBV11-2 to TRBJ2-7; unclear D gene. The V gene's germline CDR1 is SGHAT and CDR2 FQNNGV. Trimming pared 4 bases from V and 2 bases from J, leaving 9 bases between. The CDR3 is 13 amino acids. CDR3: CASSSRGTYEQYF. For the CDR3, the DNA is TGTGCCAGCAGCTCCCGAGGAACCTACGAGCAGTACTTC.

The genes are TRBV15 and TRBJ1-2; possible D gene TRBD1, 6 bases. CDR3 length: 15 amino acids. Germline V gives CDR1 LNHNV, CDR2 YYDKDF (reference sequence). The V end was cut by 4 bases, the J end by 3 bases, with 15 bases between. The CDR3 sequence: CATSTRTAFDYGYTF. The CDR3 DNA reads as TGTGCCACCAGCACACGGACAGCGTTTGACTATGGCTACACCTTC.

This clone was picked up one time. The junction shows a germline mismatch at one end, possibly a read error. The V gene is TRBV6-5, the J gene TRBJ2-1; unclear D gene. The CDR3 extends over 13 amino acids. CDR1 is MNHEY and CDR2 is SVGAGI in the germline V gene. CDR3 DNA: TGTGCCAGCAGTCAACACAACTCCCTCCAAAGCGTCTTC. Translation: CASSQHNSLQSVF.

The chain uses TRBV19 and TRBJ1-2; D ambiguous. V lost 7 bases, J lost 2 bases, and 14 bases lay in between. The germline V gene has CDR1 LNHDA and CDR2 SQIVND (reference sequence). The CDR3 totals 14 residues. In DNA, the CDR3 is TGTGCCAGTAACCGAGAAACGGGGAACTATGGCTACACCTTC. Translating gives CASNRETGNYGYTF.

This clone was observed a few times. The genes are TRBV29-1 and TRBJ2-7; 12 nucleotides match TRBD2. The CDR3 runs 14 residues. With V trimmed by 4 bases and J by 2 bases, 3 bases remained unmatched. The germline gives CDR1 SQVTM, CDR2 ANQGSEA. CDR3 amino acids: CSVGTSGGPYEQYF. As DNA, the CDR3 is TGCAGCGTTGGTACTAGCGGGGGGCCCTACGAGCAGTACTTC.

V and J are TRBV28 and TRBJ2-3; weak D call: TRBD2 (6 bases). The germline CDR1 and CDR2 sequences are MDHEN and SYDVKM. The CDR3 length is 15 residues. V lost 6 bases, J lost 0 bases, and 13 bases lay in between. The CDR3, as DNA: TGTGCCAGCAGACCCATAGCGGATAGCACAGATACGCAGTATTTT. It translates to CASRPIADSTDTQYF.

This clone came up a few times. The V call is TRBV7-2, the J call TRBJ1-2, with 7 nucleotides matching TRBD1. The CDR3 sequence is 19 residues long. J lost 5 bases, V lost 4 bases, and 22 bases had no gene match. The germline V gene has CDR1 SGHTA and CDR2 FQGNSA. This CDR3 is CASSSNLYGTALVGYGYTF. DNA of the CDR3: TGTGCCAGCAGCTCAAATCTCTACGGGACAGCCCTCGTGGGGTATGGCTACACCTTC.